The T cell receptor (beta chain) described here comes from a study of early T cells in non-severe SARS-CoV-2 infection. Looking at the study overall: Sequencing used unsorted whole-blood bulk RNA, so chains lack pairing.

Study-wide points: Anti-spike CD8 responses were favored in VDJdb matching, and private and CD4 specificities were missed.

Attachment of unique molecular identifiers was made to individual cDNA molecules. TCRdb re-called the 5' RACE reads through MiXCR, storing one row per CDR3 protein. The sample carries 35,000 to 45,000 distinct CDR3 sequences, around 6.5% recorded once. Per the germline V gene, CDR1 is LGHDT and CDR2 is YNNKEL (reference sequence). The length of the CDR3 is 15 residues. Trimming removed 0 bases from V and 0 bases from J, with 7 bases in between. This clonotype appeared many times. Its antigen is unidentified. The rearrangement uses TRBV3-1 and TRBJ2-3; D is undetermined. Sequencing used whole blood, obtained at baseline. This TCR derives from an adult who was a healthcare worker with PCR-confirmed SARS-CoV-2 infection or an uninfected control (not recorded which). This chain's CDR3 is CASSQEARSTDTQYF. CDR3 nucleotides: TGTGCCAGCAGCCAAGAGGCAAGAAGCACAGATACGCAGTATTTT.